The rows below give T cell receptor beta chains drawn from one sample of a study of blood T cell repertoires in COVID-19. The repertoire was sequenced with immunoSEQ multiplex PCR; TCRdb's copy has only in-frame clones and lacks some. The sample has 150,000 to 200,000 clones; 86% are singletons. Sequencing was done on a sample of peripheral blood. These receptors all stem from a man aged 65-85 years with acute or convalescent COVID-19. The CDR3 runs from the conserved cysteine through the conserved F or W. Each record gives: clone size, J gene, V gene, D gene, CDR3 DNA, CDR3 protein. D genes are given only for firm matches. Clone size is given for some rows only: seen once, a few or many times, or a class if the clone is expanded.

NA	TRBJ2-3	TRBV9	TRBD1	TGTGCCAGCAGCGTAGAGGGGGCCACAGATACGCAGTATTTT	CASSVEGATDTQYF
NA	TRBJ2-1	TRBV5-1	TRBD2	TGCGCCAGCAGCTTCAAAAGGACTAGCGGGAGGGCCTCCAATGAGCAGTTCTTC	CASSFKRTSGRASNEQFF
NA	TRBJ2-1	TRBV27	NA	TGTGCCAGCACCCGGGACTGGGAATCGTATGAGCAGTTCTTC	CASTRDWESYEQFF
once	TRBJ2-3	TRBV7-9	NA	TGTGCCAGCAGCTCCCGAGGCAGCCGCACAGATACGCAGTATTTT	CASSSRGSRTDTQYF
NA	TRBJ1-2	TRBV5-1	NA	TGCGCCAGCAGCTTGGAGAGGAGGGAGGGGGACGGCTACACCTTC	CASSLERREGDGYTF
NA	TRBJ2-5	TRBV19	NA	TGTGCCAGTAGTATGACAGTATTCCAAGAGACCCAGTACTTC	CASSMTVFQETQYF
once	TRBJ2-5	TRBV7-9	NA	TGTGCCAGCAGCGTAAATACAGCGGAAGAGACCCAGTACTTC	CASSVNTAEETQYF
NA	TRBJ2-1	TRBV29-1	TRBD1	TGCAGCGTCACCGGGACAGACTTCAGAAGTGAGCAGTTCTTC	CSVTGTDFRSEQFF
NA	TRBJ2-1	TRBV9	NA	TGTGCCAGCAGCGTAGAAGTTCAGGTAAACAATGAGCAGTTCTTC	CASSVEVQVNNEQFF
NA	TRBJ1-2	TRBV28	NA	TGTGCCAGCAGTTTCCGGGACTATGGCTACACCTTC	CASSFRDYGYTF
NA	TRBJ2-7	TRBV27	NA	TGTGCCAGCAGTTTGGGCAGGGCGTGGGGCGAGCAGTACTTC	CASSLGRAWGEQYF
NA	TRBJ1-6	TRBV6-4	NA	TGTGCCAGCAGCCTTCGGGGAGGAAGTTCACCCCTCCACTTT	CASSLRGGSSPLHF
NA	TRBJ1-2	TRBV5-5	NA	TGTGCCACAGCTCCCGGGTACTATGGCTACACCTTC	CATAPGYYGYTF
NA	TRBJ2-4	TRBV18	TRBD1	TGTGCCAGCTCTTTCCACCAGACAGGGTGGTACTTC	CASSFHQTGWYF
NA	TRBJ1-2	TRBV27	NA	TGTGCCAGTCGCGACTACTATGGCTACACCTTC	CASRDYYGYTF
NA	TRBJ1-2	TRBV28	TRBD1	TGTGCCAGCAGTTCGACAGGGGGCGTGTTTGTAGGTGGCTACACCTTC	CASSSTGGVFVGGYTF
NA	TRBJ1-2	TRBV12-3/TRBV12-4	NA	TGTGCCAGCAGTATCGGGCCTCGGGAGAACACCTTC	CASSIGPRENTF
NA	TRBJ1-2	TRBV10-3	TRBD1	TGTGCCATCAGTAAAGACAGGGGGCGCAACACCTTC	CAISKDRGRNTF
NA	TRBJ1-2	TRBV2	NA	TGTGCCAGCAGTGAGGTACCCGGGAAAGGCTACACCTTC	CASSEVPGKGYTF
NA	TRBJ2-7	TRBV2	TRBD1	TGTGCCAGCAGTGGGACAGGGGGCGCAGGGCAGTACTTC	CASSGTGGAGQYF
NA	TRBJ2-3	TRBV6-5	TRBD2	TGTGCCAGCAGGCACCGCGGGGGGGCAGATACGCAGTATTTT	CASRHRGGADTQYF
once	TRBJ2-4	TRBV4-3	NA	TGCGCCAGCAGCCAAGATTGGGGGACGGGAGACATTCAGTACTTC	CASSQDWGTGDIQYF
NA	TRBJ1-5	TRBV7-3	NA	TGTGCCAGCAGCTTACGGGGAGGTCAGCCCCAGCATTTT	CASSLRGGQPQHF
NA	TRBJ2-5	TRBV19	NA	TGTGCCAGCAGCAGGGGATCCCAAGAGACCCAGTACTTC	CASSRGSQETQYF
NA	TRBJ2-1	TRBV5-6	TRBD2	TGTGCCTCACACGGGAGCGGGGGGGCCGGTGTGGAGCAGTTCTTC	CASHGSGGAGVEQFF
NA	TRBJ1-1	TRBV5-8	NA	TGTGCCAGCAGCTTGATAAGTTTCGGGAACACTGAAGCTTTCTTT	CASSLISFGNTEAFF
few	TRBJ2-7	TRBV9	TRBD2	TGTGCCAGCAGCGTAGGAGTAGCGGGAAAGCTTGACGAGCAGTACTTC	CASSVGVAGKLDEQYF
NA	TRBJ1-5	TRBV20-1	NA	TGCAGTGCTAGTCTTTTGGAGGCGGAGCCATCGTGGACCCAGCATTTT	CSASLLEAEPSWTQHF
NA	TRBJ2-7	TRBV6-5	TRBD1	TGTGCCAGCAGTTACCAGGACAGGGATTACGAGCAGTACTTC	CASSYQDRDYEQYF
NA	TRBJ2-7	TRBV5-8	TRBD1	TGTGCCAGCAGCGATGACAGGGACACCTACGAGCAGTACTTC	CASSDDRDTYEQYF
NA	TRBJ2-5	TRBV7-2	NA	TGTGCCAGCGGGAACGGGGGTTTCCAAGAGACCCAGTACTTC	CASGNGGFQETQYF
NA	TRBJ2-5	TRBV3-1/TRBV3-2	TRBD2	TGTGCCAGCAGCCAAGGTACGGGGGGAAAAGAGACCCAGTACTTC	CASSQGTGGKETQYF
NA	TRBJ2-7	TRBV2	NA	TGTGCCGGGGGGAACTGGGGCGAGCAGTACTTC	CAGGNWGEQYF
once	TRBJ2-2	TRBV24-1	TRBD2	TGTGCCACCAGTGATGTCGGGACTAGCGGGAACACCGGGGAGCTGTTTTTT	CATSDVGTSGNTGELFF
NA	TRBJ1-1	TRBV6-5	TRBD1	TGTGCCAGCAGTTCACGACAGGGCAAAACTGAAGCTTTCTTT	CASSSRQGKTEAFF
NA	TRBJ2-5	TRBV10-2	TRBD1	TGCGCCAGCAGCGCCGGGACAGGGGGTACCCAGTACTTC	CASSAGTGGTQYF
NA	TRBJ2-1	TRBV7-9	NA	TGTGCCAGCAGCTTAGGACTCACTGAGCAGTTCTTC	CASSLGLTEQFF
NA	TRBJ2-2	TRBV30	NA	TGTGCCTGGACCCAGGCCGACCTACACACCGGGGAGCTGTTTTTT	CAWTQADLHTGELFF
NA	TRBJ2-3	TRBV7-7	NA	TGTGCTAGCAGCGTCGGACTTATCACAGATACGCAGTATTTT	CASSVGLITDTQYF
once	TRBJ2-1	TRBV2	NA	TGTGCCAGCAGTGAATATCAGGGGTCCTACAATGAGCAGTTCTTC	CASSEYQGSYNEQFF
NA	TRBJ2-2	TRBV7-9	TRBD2	TGTGCCAGCAGCCCGGCGGGAGGGCCGGACACCGGGGAGCTGTTTTTT	CASSPAGGPDTGELFF
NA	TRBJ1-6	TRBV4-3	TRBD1	TGCGCCAGCAGCCAACAGGGGGCGAATTCACCCCTCCACTTT	CASSQQGANSPLHF
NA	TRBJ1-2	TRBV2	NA	TGTGCCAGCAGTGCAGGATGGGAGAGGGGCTACACCTTC	CASSAGWERGYTF